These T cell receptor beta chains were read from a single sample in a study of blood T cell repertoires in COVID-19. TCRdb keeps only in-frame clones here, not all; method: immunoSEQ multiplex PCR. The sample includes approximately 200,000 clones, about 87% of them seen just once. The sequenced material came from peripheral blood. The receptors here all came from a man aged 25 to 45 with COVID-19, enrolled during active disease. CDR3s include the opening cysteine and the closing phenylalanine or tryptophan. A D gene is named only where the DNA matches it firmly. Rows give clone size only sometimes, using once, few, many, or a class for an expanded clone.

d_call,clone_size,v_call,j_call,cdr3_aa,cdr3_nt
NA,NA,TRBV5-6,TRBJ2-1,CASSLDYYNEQFF,TGTGCCAGCAGCTTGGACTATTACAATGAGCAGTTCTTC
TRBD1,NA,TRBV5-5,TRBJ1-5,CASSLEGQGMNQPQHF,TGTGCCAGCAGCTTGGAGGGACAGGGTATGAATCAGCCCCAGCATTTT
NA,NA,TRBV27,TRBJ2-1,CASSLAWASSYNEQFF,TGTGCCAGCAGTTTAGCATGGGCCAGCTCCTACAATGAGCAGTTCTTC
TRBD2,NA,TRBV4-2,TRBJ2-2,CASSQVGTSIGELFF,TGTGCCAGCAGCCAAGTTGGGACTAGTATCGGGGAGCTGTTTTTT
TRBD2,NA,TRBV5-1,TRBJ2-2,CASSLGGLAGGTTGELFF,TGCGCCAGCAGCTTGGGAGGTCTAGCGGGAGGTACCACCGGGGAGCTGTTTTTT
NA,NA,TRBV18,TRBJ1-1,CASSPFQENTEAFF,TGTGCCAGCTCACCCTTTCAGGAGAACACTGAAGCTTTCTTT
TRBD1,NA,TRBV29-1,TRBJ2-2,CSIEDRGDTGELFF,TGCAGCATAGAAGACAGGGGGGACACCGGGGAGCTGTTTTTT
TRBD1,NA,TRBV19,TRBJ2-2,CASSWDRGLGELFF,TGTGCCAGTAGTTGGGACAGGGGGCTCGGGGAGCTGTTTTTT
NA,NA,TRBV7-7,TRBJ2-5,CASSFGQKETQYF,TGTGCCAGCAGCTTTGGACAGAAAGAGACCCAGTACTTC
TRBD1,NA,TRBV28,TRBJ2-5,CASSSPGQGAGWTQYF,TGTGCCAGCAGTTCCCCGGGACAGGGTGCCGGGTGGACCCAGTACTTC
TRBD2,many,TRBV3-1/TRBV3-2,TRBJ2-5,CASSLGPAGIETQYF,TGTGCCAGCAGTTTGGGTCCAGCGGGGATAGAGACCCAGTACTTC
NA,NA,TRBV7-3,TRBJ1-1,CASSLTHNTEAFF,TGTGCCAGCAGCTTAACCCATAACACTGAAGCTTTCTTT
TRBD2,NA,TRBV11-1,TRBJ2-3,CASSPLAGETDTQYF,TGTGCCAGCAGCCCATTAGCGGGAGAAACAGATACGCAGTATTTT
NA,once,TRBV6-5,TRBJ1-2,CASSYSRRVAGYTF,TGTGCCAGCAGTTACTCACGCAGGGTGGCTGGCTACACCTTC
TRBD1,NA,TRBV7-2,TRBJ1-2,CASSPGTGGFHYGYTF,TGTGCCAGCAGCCCTGGGACAGGGGGCTTTCACTATGGCTACACCTTC
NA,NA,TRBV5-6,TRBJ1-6,CASSLLGRVINSPLHF,TGTGCCAGCAGCTTATTAGGCAGGGTGATTAATTCACCCCTCCACTTT
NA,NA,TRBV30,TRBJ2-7,CAWSTSRREQYF,TGTGCCTGGAGTACGTCGCGTCGGGAGCAGTACTTC
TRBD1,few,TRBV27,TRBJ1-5,CASSSGTDSNQPQHF,TGTGCCAGCAGTTCGGGGACAGATAGCAATCAGCCCCAGCATTTT
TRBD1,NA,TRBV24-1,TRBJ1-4,CATSDPTGSGEKLFF,TGTGCCACCAGTGACCCGACAGGGAGCGGTGAAAAACTGTTTTTT
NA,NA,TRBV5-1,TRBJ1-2,CASSPGVEGDGYTF,TGCGCCAGCAGCCCGGGGGTTGAGGGAGATGGCTACACCTTC
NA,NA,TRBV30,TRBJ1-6,CAWSLGGSSYNSPLHF,TGTGCCTGGAGTCTTGGAGGTAGCTCCTATAATTCACCCCTCCACTTT
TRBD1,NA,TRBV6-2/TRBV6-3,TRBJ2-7,CASSYRQGAFPEQYF,TGTGCCAGCAGTTATCGGCAGGGGGCTTTCCCCGAGCAGTACTTC
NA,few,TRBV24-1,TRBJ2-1,CATSDSGLDEQFF,TGTGCCACCAGTGATTCTGGCCTCGATGAGCAGTTCTTC
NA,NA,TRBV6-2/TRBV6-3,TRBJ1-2,CASSYPLGAGVYGYTF,TGTGCCAGCAGTTACCCTTTGGGTGCAGGTGTCTATGGCTACACCTTC
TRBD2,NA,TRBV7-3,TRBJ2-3,CASSRTGTSGGEADTQYF,TGTGCCAGCAGCCGGACCGGGACTAGCGGGGGGGAGGCAGATACGCAGTATTTT
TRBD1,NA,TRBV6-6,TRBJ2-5,CASSYWGTGQETQYF,TGTGCCAGCAGTTACTGGGGGACAGGGCAAGAGACCCAGTACTTC
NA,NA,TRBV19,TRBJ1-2,CASSVDRTDGYTF,TGTGCCAGTAGCGTTGACAGAACCGACGGCTACACCTTC
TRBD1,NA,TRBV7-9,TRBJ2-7,CASSRPNNPDRPFSYEQYF,TGTGCCAGCAGCCGACCGAATAACCCGGACAGGCCGTTCTCCTACGAGCAGTACTTC
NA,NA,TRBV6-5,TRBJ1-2,CASRTQTGGYTF,TGTGCCAGCAGAACACAGACGGGAGGCTACACCTTC
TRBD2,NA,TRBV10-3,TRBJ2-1,CAIRERGGPSSYNEQFF,TGTGCCATCAGGGAGCGGGGGGGCCCCAGCTCCTACAATGAGCAGTTCTTC
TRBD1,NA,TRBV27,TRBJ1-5,CASSFGTGGGQPQHF,TGTGCCAGCAGTTTCGGGACAGGGGGGGGGCAGCCCCAGCATTTT
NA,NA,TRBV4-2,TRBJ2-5,CASSQGEGGRETQYF,TGTGCCAGCAGCCAAGGAGAAGGGGGAAGAGAGACCCAGTACTTC
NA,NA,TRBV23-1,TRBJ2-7,CASSQSVPDSSTYEQYF,TGCGCCAGCAGTCAATCGGTCCCCGACAGCTCCACCTACGAGCAGTACTTC
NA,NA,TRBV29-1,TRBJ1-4,CSGRFRRVF,TGCAGCGGTCGGTTTAGGAGGGTTTTT
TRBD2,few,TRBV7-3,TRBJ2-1,CASSPRGGRSYNEQFF,TGTGCCAGCAGCCCTAGGGGCGGGAGGTCCTACAATGAGCAGTTCTTC
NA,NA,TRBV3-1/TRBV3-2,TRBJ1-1,CASSQPRTAMNTEAFF,TGTGCCAGCAGCCAACCCCGGACAGCAATGAACACTGAAGCTTTCTTT
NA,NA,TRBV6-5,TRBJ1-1,CASSRLQGNTEAFF,TGTGCCAGCAGCCGCCTACAGGGGAACACTGAAGCTTTCTTT
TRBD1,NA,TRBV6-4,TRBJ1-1,CASSDSKGQGSNTEAFF,TGTGCCAGCAGTGACTCGAAGGGACAGGGGTCGAACACTGAAGCTTTCTTT
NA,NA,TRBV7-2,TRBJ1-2,CASSLGGQLFYGYTF,TGTGCCAGCAGCTTAGGTGGACAGCTCTTTTATGGCTACACCTTC
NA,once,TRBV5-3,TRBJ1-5,CARSPPGGKNQPQHF,TGTGCCAGAAGCCCCCCGGGGGGGAAAAATCAGCCCCAGCATTTT
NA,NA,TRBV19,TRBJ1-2,CASSIEGAGVMGYGYTF,TGTGCCAGTAGTATAGAGGGGGCCGGCGTCATGGGGTATGGCTACACCTTC
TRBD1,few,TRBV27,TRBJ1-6,CASSQQGANSPLHF,TGTGCCAGCAGTCAGCAGGGGGCGAATTCACCCCTCCACTTT
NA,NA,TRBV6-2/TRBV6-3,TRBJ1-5,CASSYSRSNQPQHF,TGTGCCAGCAGTTACAGCAGGAGCAATCAGCCCCAGCATTTT
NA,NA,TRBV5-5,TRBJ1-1,CASSFGVRTEAFF,TGTGCCAGCAGCTTCGGGGTCCGCACTGAAGCTTTCTTT
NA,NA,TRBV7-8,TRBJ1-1,CASSFRRGTEAFF,TGTGCCAGCAGCTTTCGGAGGGGCACTGAAGCTTTCTTT
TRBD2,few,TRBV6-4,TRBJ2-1,CASSDSTSGSNEQFF,TGTGCCAGCAGTGACTCGACTAGCGGGAGCAATGAGCAGTTCTTC
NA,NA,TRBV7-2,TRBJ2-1,CASSLASYNEQFF,TGTGCCAGCAGCTTAGCGAGTTACAATGAGCAGTTCTTC
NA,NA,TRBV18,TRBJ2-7,CASSLSGTYEQYF,TGTGCCAGCTCACTCAGCGGAACCTACGAGCAGTACTTC
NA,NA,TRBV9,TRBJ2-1,CASSVGPNEQFF,TGTGCCAGCAGCGTAGGGCCTAATGAGCAGTTCTTC
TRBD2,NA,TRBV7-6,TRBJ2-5,CASSLGLAAKETQYF,TGTGCCAGCAGCTTAGGACTAGCGGCCAAAGAGACCCAGTACTTC